The sequence of this TCR beta chain was determined in a study of blood T cells in healthy people across ages (dated by TCRdb to the mid-2010s). Concerning the study at large: In model experiments, template switching captured roughly one uniquely barcoded TCR beta cDNA molecule for every two T cells. Age-related changes in TCR beta repertoire diversity were measured in the study by deep sequencing normalized with unique cDNA molecular identifiers. The donors were divided into four age groups: young (average approximately 17 years), middle-aged (approximately 42), aged (about 61) and long-lived (about 90). Donors of different ages were randomly distributed across sequencing lanes to avoid experimental bias. Two additional independent replicas of 1 million unique cDNA reads from the same blood draw were analyzed for two donors (one aged 18 to 30 and one aged 80 or older). The paper as a whole reports these results and caveats: Conclusive comparison of naive and antigen-experienced compartments was prevented by the profiling of bulk unsorted PBMCs. Because donor CMV infection status was unknown, age-related changes in expanded clonotypes were potentially confounded. Estimates of total diversity from one million sequenced T cells were regarded as lower bounds and underestimates. Compared with the aged group, more naive CD4+ T cells, fewer expanded clones and increased TCR diversity were shown by the long-lived group, suggesting age selection. Observed TCR beta diversity correlated strongly with the percentage of naive T cells measured by flow cytometry. Observed TCR beta diversity per million T cells fell roughly linearly with age, and a significant reduction was already apparent by age around 44.

Taken from the germline V gene, the CDR1 and CDR2 loops are SGHRS and YFSETQ. V is cut by 3 bases and J by 4 bases, and the space between the germline ends is 12 bases. The CDR3, cysteine through phenylalanine, is 14 amino acids long. The kept DNA is CDR3 alone, 42 bases in frame from the first base. The library came from 5' RACE. For sequencing, an Illumina HiSeq 2500 was employed. The second PCR ran for about 6 to 12 cycles and used a J-beta primer mix along with a sample-barcoded 5' primer. Each TCR beta cDNA molecule received a unique molecular identifier from a template-switch 5' adaptor carrying 12 random nucleotides. Each sample yielded at least 3 million CDR3-containing paired-end reads. The Mint cDNA synthesis kit, primed by a TRBC-specific oligonucleotide, was used to synthesize first-strand cDNA from all RNA. Following uracil-DNA glycosylase treatment, all cDNA underwent a first 18-cycle PCR with the universal primers M1SS and BC2_uni_R. As for how the authors treated the data: Each sample was normalized by randomly selecting 1 million high-quality reads, each carrying a distinct molecular identifier. Instead of being binned into consensus sequences, reads that shared molecular identifiers were thrown out. CDR3 identification, clonotype clustering and error correction used MiTCR with a Q25 quality threshold and the strictest error-elimination algorithm. A nonparametric unseen species model using Euler transformation provided a lower-bound estimate of total TCR beta diversity. TCRdb took the public reads, trimmed them with fastp at Q25, ran MiXCR for clone calling and kept in-frame beta chains. Identical CDR3 proteins give one entry, which carries the most common genes and DNA. Clone size and V and J calls follow TCRdb, not the original study. The sample data list about 1,800,000 distinct CDR3 sequences, and 28% of these were observed just once. The ten most abundant clones make up 7.7% of the sample.

The approximately 40 donors, aged roughly 6 to 95 years, were systemically healthy Caucasian individuals from Russia. Each donor gave about 9.7 milliliters of peripheral blood, drawn into EDTA-treated Vacutainer tubes. Ficoll-Paque density-gradient centrifugation was used to isolate PBMCs, with at least 7 million per sample. Trizol reagent was used to extract total RNA from PBMCs, with at least 6 micrograms per sample. For every donor, an aliquot of PBMCs went through flow cytometry to measure the percentages of naive CD45RAhigh/CD27high T cells. This clonotype was seen a few times. No cognate antigen has been identified for it. Per-base qualities were not stored, and no clone one base away is much larger.

The chain couples TRBV5-1 to TRBJ2-3; no D gene is confidently identified. Sequencing was done on a sample of blood. This clonotype originated in a woman aged 25 to 45 in good health. The CDR3 has the sequence CASSYPGVSDTQYF. The DNA sequence is TGCGCCAGCAGCTACCCAGGTGTGTCAGATACGCAGTATTTT.